One and the same sample provided the 10 T cell receptor beta chains below, sequenced in a study of T cells after yellow fever vaccination. Each CDR3 protein gets one entry after TCRdb re-called the 5' RACE reads with MiXCR. This sample has 300,000 to 400,000 distinct CDR3 sequences, with 8.7% found just once. The specimen comprised PBMCs, sampled on the day of the first yellow fever vaccination. The receptors shown here come from a man younger than 30 who received the YFV17D yellow fever vaccine.

In this sample, this clonotype turned up a few times. The chain uses TRBV7-2 and TRBJ1-1; no clear D. Trimming removed 6 bases from V and 4 bases from J, with 15 bases in between. Looked up from germline, CDR1 is SGHTA and CDR2 is FQGNSA. The CDR3 is 14 residues long. This CDR3 is CASREQISSTEAFF. The CDR3 DNA follows: TGTGCCAGCAGAGAACAGATTTCTTCCACTGAAGCTTTCTTT.

CDR3 in DNA: TGTGCCAGCAGTAAGGACAGGAAGGCCGATACGCAGTATTTT. Encoded protein: CASSKDRKADTQYF. V is TRBV12-3 or TRBV12-4 and J is TRBJ2-3; 7 nucleotides match TRBD1. V lost 5 bases and J lost 6; bases outside the gene matches: 8. This CDR3 is built from 14 residues.

This clonotype was found a few times. V gene TRBV12-3 or TRBV12-4 combines with J gene TRBJ1-4, with a weak D call TRBD1 (5 bases). Trimming left V 4 bases short and J 8 bases short, with 14 bases between. This CDR3 is built from 14 residues. DNA of the CDR3: TGTGCCAGCAGTTATCAGGGCCTTAAGGAAAAACTGTTTTTT. This encodes CASSYQGLKEKLFF.

This clonotype was seen only a few times. The gene calls are TRBV5-1 and TRBJ2-5, with D hard to call. The CDR3 totals 13 residues. Germline V gene sequence: CDR1 SGHRS, CDR2 YFSETQ. Trimming left V 4 bases short and J 2 bases short, with 9 bases between. Here the CDR3 DNA reads TGCGCCAGCAGCCGCCCCTTTCAAGAGACCCAGTACTTC. Translation gives CASSRPFQETQYF. Together with reference TRBV5-1 and TRBJ2-5, the CDR3 gives the full variable domain: KAGVTQTPRYLIKTRGQQVTLSCSPISGHRSVSWYQQTPGQGLQFLFEYFSETQRNKGNFPGRFSGRQFSNSRSEMNVSTLELGDSALYLCASSRPFQETQYFGPGTRLLVL.

The chain has TRBV29-1 and TRBJ1-1; D might be TRBD1 (6 bases). Trimming cost V 6 bases and J 7 bases, with 21 bases left between them. This CDR3 has 14 residues. CDR1 SQVTM and CDR2 ANQGSEA come from the germline V gene. The CDR3 is CSVDSLYLEHEAFF. DNA for the CDR3: TGCAGCGTGGACAGCTTATACCTCGAACATGAAGCTTTCTTT. Complete variable domain (other parts from reference TRBV29-1 and TRBJ1-1): SAVISQKPSRDICQRGTSLTIQCQVDSQVTMMFWYRQQPGQSLTLIATANQGSEATYESGFVIDKFPISRPNLTFSTLTVSNMSPEDSSIYLCSVDSLYLEHEAFFGQGTRLTVV.

This clonotype was counted between two and nine times. V is TRBV18 and J is TRBJ2-3, with 8 nucleotides matching TRBD1. This CDR3 has 15 amino acids. The ends lost 3 bases at V and 8 bases at J; junction bases unmatched: 10. CDR1 is KGHSH and CDR2 is LQKENI in the germline V gene. The CDR3 loop reads CASSPGQGVRVTQYF. CDR3 in DNA: TGTGCCAGCTCACCCGGACAGGGTGTTCGTGTTACGCAGTATTTT.

The chain links TRBV6-1 to TRBJ2-4; weak D call: TRBD1 (5 bases). V was clipped by 6 bases and J by 1 base, with 13 bases between them. The CDR3 has 15 amino acids. Germline loops: CDR1 MNHNS, CDR2 SASEGT. CDR3: CASRVGAPAKNIQYF. The CDR3 nucleotides are TGTGCCAGCAGAGTTGGGGCGCCGGCCAAAAACATTCAGTACTTC.

This clonotype was recorded many times. The genes are TRBV3-1 and TRBJ2-7; maybe TRBD1 (6 bases). The CDR3 runs 13 residues. V was clipped by 6 bases and J by 5 bases, with 14 bases between them. CDR1 is LGHDT, CDR2 YNNKEL, per germline (reference sequence). The CDR3 DNA reads as TGTGCCAGCAGTCTACAGGGTTTGCACGAGCAGTACTTC. Residues: CASSLQGLHEQYF.

This clonotype occurred a few times. This chain joins TRBV20-1 and TRBJ2-2; tentative D call: TRBD1 (5 bases). The germline gives CDR1 DFQATT, CDR2 SNEGSKA (reference sequence). The CDR3 is 14 residues long. V was pared by 6 bases and J by 4 bases, with 15 bases between. This CDR3 reads CSALLGARTGELFF. The CDR3 bases are TGCAGTGCATTATTAGGGGCCCGCACCGGGGAGCTGTTTTTT.

This clonotype was seen only a few times. The chain recombines TRBV9 with TRBJ2-6, with unresolved D. Trimming stripped 2 bases from V and 0 bases from J, with 6 bases between. The CDR3 extends over 15 amino acids. Germline CDR1 is SGDLS and CDR2 is YYNGEE. CDR3 residues: CASSVDHSGANVLTF. The DNA of the CDR3 is TGTGCCAGCAGCGTGGATCACTCTGGGGCCAACGTCCTGACTTTC.